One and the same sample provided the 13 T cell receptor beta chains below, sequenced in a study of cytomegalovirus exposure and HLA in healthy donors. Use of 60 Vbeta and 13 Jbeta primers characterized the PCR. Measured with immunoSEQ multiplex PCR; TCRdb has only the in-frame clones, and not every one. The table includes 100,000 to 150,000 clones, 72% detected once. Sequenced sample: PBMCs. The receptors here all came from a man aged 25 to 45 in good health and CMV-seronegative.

DNA of the CDR3: TGCGCCAGCAGCTTTGGACAGGGGGCTCTGGCTGGCTACACCTTC. Translating gives CASSFGQGALAGYTF. The chain couples TRBV5-1 to TRBJ1-2, with 11 bases identical to TRBD1. Germline CDR1 and CDR2: SGHRS and YFSETQ. The CDR3 covers 15 residues. Germline trimming cut 2 bases from V and 7 bases from J; bases unmatched to any gene: 7.

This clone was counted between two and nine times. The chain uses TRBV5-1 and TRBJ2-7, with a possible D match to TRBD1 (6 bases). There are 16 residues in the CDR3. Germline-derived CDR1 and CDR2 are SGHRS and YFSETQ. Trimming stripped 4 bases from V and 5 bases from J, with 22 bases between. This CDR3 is CASSAALEQGSDEQYF. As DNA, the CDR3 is TGCGCCAGCAGCGCGGCGCTGGAACAGGGCTCAGACGAGCAGTACTTC.

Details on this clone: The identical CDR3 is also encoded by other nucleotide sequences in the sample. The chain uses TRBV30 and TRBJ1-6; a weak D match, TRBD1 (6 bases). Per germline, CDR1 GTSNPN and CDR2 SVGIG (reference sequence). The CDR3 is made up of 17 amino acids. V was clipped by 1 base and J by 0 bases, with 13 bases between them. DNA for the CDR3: TGTGCCTGGAGTGGGCAGGGGTTGAGCTCCTATAATTCACCCCTCCACTTT. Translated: CAWSGQGLSSYNSPLHF.

DNA for the CDR3: TGTGCCAGCTCACAGTCGGGGGAGAAACCACCCCTCCACTTT. It is translated as CASSQSGEKPPLHF. The chain has TRBV18 and TRBJ1-6, with D possibly TRBD1 on 5 matching bases. This CDR3 comprises 14 residues. The germline V gene encodes CDR1 KGHSH and CDR2 LQKENI. V lost 4 bases and J lost 11, with 15 bases in between.

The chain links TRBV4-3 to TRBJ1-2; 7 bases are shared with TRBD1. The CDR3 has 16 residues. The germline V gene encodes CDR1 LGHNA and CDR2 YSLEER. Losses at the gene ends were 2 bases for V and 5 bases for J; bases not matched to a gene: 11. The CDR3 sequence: CASSQHLPGQPYGYTF. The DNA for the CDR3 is TGCGCCAGCAGCCAACATCTTCCGGGACAGCCTTATGGCTACACCTTC.

The CDR3 spells CASSLLRGTGHRGYEQYF. For the CDR3, the DNA is TGTGCCAGCAGCCTTCTTCGCGGGACAGGTCATAGGGGTTACGAGCAGTACTTC. The chain couples TRBV11-2 to TRBJ2-7, with 8 bases identical to TRBD1. Germline-derived CDR1 and CDR2 are SGHAT and FQNNGV. Trimming removed 5 bases from V and 4 bases from J; junction bases left unmatched: 19. CDR3 length: 18 residues. The full variable domain, rest sourced from reference TRBV11-2 and TRBJ2-7, is EAGVAQSPRYKIIEKRQSVAFWCNPISGHATLYWYQQILGQGPKLLIQFQNNGVVDDSQLPKDRFSAERLKGVDSTLKIQPAKLEDSAVYLCASSLLRGTGHRGYEQYFGPGTRLTVT.

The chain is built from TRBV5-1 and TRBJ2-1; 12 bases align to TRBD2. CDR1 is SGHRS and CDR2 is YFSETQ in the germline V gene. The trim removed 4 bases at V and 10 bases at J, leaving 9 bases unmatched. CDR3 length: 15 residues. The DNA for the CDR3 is TGCGCCAGCAGCCCCGGACTAGCGGGGCCTTCAGAGCAGTTCTTC. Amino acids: CASSPGLAGPSEQFF.

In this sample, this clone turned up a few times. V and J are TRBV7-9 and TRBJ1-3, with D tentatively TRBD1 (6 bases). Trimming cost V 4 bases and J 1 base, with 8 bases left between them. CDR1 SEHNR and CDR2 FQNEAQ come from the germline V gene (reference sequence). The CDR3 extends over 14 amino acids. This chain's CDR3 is CASSSQGSGNTIYF. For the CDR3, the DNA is TGTGCCAGCAGCTCACAGGGTTCTGGAAACACCATATATTTT. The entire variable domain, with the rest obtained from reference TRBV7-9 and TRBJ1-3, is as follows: DTGVSQNPRHKITKRGQNVTFRCDPISEHNRLYWYRQTLGQGPEFLTYFQNEAQLEKSRLLSDRFSAERPKGSFSTLEIQRTEQGDSAMYLCASSSQGSGNTIYFGEGSWLTVV.

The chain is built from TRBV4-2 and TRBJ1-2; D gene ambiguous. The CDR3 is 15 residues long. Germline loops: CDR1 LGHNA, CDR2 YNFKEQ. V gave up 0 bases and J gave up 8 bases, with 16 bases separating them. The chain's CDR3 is CASSQDHRRAGGYTF. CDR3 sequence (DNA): TGTGCCAGCAGCCAAGACCACCGGAGGGCCGGGGGCTACACCTTC.

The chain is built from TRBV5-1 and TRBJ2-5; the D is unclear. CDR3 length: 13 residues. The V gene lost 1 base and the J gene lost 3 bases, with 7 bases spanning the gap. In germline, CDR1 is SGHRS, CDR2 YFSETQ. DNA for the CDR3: TGCGCCAGCAGCTTGTGGCAGGAAGAGACCCAGTACTTC. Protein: CASSLWQEETQYF.

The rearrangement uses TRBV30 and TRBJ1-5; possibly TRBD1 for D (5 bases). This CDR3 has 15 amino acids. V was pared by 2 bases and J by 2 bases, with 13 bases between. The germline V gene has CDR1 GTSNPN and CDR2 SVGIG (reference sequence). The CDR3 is CAWSMVGGGNQPQHF. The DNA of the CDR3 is TGTGCCTGGAGTATGGTGGGGGGTGGCAATCAGCCCCAGCATTTT.

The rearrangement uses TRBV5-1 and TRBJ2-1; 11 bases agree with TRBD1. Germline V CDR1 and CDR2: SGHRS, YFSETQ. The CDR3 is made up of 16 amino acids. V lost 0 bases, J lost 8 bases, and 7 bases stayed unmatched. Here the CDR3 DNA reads TGCGCCAGCAGCTTGGCTAGGACAGGGGGCGCGGATGAGCAGTTCTTC. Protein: CASSLARTGGADEQFF.

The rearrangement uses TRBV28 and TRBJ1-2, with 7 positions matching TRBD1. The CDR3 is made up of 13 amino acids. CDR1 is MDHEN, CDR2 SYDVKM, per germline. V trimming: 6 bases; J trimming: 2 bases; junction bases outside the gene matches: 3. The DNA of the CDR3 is TGTGCCAGCAGACAGGGGCGAAACTATGGCTACACCTTC. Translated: CASRQGRNYGYTF.